One T cell receptor (beta chain) is described in this entry. Germline assignment: CDR1 LGHNA and CDR2 YNFKEQ. V was pared by 0 bases and J by 0 bases, with 5 bases of the junction left unmatched. The CDR3 contains 17 residues. Authors' analysis steps: Estimation of nucleated cell counts relied on the amplification of reference gene primers. This table comes from immunoSEQ multiplex PCR, and its TCRdb copy is limited to in-frame clones, with some not included. The V and J calls and clone size are taken from that table; D and trimming were inferred from the DNA. Here the sample spans approximately 76,000 clones, roughly 82% being singletons. The sample comes from a study of blood T cell repertoires in COVID-19. The wider study: Researchers got acute and convalescent COVID-19 samples from the United States, Italy and Spain.

Specimen: peripheral blood. J is TRBJ1-5 and V is TRBV4-2, with 7 bases identical to TRBD1. The clonotype was recovered from a man aged 50-60 years with acute or convalescent COVID-19. CDR3 protein: CASSQEARGYSNQPQHF. CDR3 sequence (DNA): TGTGCCAGCAGCCAAGAGGCCAGGGGGTATAGCAATCAGCCCCAGCATTTT.